The present TCR beta chain was sequenced within a study of shared clonotypes between healthy human individuals. Notes on the study in general: What limited the represented genetic and exposure-history diversity was the small number of donors.

The CDR3 totals 12 residues. The germline V gene has CDR1 PRHDT and CDR2 FYEKMQ (reference sequence). V lost 5 bases, J lost 3 bases, and 5 bases lay in between. A word on this clone: What it binds is unknown.

Repertoires were generated with immunoSEQ multiplex PCR, while TCRdb's copy carries only in-frame clones and drops some. The sample yields more than 550,000 clones, 72% seen once. V and J are TRBV13 and TRBJ1-3; D is undetermined. The receptor was derived from a woman in her twenties or thirties in good health. The sequenced material came from memory CD4+ T cells sorted from blood. Indicated subset: CD45RA-negative fraction. CDR3 residues: CASSPHGNTIYF. The CDR3 nucleotides are TGTGCCAGCAGCCCCCATGGAAACACCATATATTTT.